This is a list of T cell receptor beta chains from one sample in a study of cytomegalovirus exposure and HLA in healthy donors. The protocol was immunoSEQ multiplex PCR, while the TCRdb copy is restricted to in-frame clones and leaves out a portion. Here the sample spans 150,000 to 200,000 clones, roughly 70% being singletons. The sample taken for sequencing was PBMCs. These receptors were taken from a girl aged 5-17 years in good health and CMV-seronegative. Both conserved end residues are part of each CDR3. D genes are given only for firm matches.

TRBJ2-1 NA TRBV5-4 CASSLGFGGEQFF
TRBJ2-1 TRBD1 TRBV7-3 CASSLTGQGHNEQFF
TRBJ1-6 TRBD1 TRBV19 CASSTDRGLGNSPLHF
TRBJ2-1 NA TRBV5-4 CASSFGGYPNEQFF
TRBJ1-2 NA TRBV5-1 CASSPAGRGDYGYTF
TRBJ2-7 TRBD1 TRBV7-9 CASKGGQDYEQYF
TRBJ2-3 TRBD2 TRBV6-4 CASSSLAGGQDTQYF
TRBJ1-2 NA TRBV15 CATSREGNRDYGYTF
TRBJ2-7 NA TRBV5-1 CASSLGGSGGGYEQYF
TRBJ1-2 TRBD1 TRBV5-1 CASSLAGTVYGYTF
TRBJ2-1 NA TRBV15 CATSRDLVGQSSYNEQFF
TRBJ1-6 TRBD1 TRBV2 CASSEISGGDSPLHF
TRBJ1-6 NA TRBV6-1 CASSEAANSPLHF
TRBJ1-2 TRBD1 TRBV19 CASSQRQGAAEGGYTF
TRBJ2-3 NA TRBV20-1 CSARSADTQYF
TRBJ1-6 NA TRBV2 CASSDRRGRHSPLHF
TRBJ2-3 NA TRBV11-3 CASSLSGVVSTDTQYF
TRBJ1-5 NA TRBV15 CATSRVAGKAQPQHF
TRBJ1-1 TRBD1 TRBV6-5 CASTLRGLGEAFF
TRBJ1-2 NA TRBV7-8 CASSLGGYGYGYTF
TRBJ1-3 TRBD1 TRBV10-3 CAISARGSGNTIYF
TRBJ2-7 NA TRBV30 CAWTGFSGYEQYF
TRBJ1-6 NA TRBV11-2 CASSSTNKVGSPLHF
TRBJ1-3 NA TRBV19 CASRGGEGNTIYF
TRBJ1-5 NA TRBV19 CASSFRGNQPQHF
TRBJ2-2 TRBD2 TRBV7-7 CASSLEAGATGELFF
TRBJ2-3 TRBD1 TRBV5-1 CATTRGQDTDTQYF
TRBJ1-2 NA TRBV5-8 CASSRTETTYGYTF
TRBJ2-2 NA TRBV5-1 CASSPGQVNTGELFF
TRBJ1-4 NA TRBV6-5 CASRRLGGSNEKLFF
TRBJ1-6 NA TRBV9 CASSVGTIGYNSPLHF
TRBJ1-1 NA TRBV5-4 CASRGSIIQNTEAFF
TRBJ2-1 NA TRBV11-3 CASSQGLDPSYNEQFF
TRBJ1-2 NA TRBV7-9 CASSSEQLYGYTF
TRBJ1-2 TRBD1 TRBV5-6 CASSNRQGASGGYTF
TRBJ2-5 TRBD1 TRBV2 CASSQQGAETQYF
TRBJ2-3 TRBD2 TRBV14 CASSTSGSDTQYF
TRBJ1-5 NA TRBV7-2 CASTLRGGNQPQHF
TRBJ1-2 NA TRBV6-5 CASRGGVNYGYTF
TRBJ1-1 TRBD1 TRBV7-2 CASSLGQLMNTEAFF
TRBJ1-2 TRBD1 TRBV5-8 CASSWSGGSYGYTF
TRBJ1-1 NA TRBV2 CASSLGADEAFF
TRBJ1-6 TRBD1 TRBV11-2 CASSEQGQGFGNSPLHF
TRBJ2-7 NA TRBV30 CAWSVTGLIYEQYF
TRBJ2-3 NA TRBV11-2 CASSWTPGGTDTQYF
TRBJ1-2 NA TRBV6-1 CASSERGYGYTF